This T cell receptor beta chain originates from a study of T cell responses to AZD1222 COVID-19 vaccine. General study results and limits: Nearly half of spike-specific TCRs reportedly target unmutated variant regions. Donors were mostly white British, more females; clonal diversity possibly underestimated.

As for this clone: Its target is unknown.

V shed 3 bases and J 5 bases; nucleotides not matched to a gene: 4. CDR1 and CDR2 (germline): SGDLS, YYNGEE. The CDR3 runs 14 residues. The data were produced by immunoSEQ multiplex PCR, yet TCRdb's version contains in-frame clones alone and is incomplete. The data contain about 100,000 clones, around 94% of them singletons. The sequencing here drew on peripheral blood, taken on day 0 of AZD1222 vaccination. This receptor was obtained from an adult in good health. The chain combines TRBV9 with TRBJ2-5, with TRBD2 matching 10 bases. The CDR3 DNA follows: TGTGCCAGCAGCGAGGCGGGACTAGCGGAGACCCAGTACTTC. The encoded protein is CASSEAGLAETQYF.